What follows are 26 T cell receptor beta chains derived from one specimen sequenced in a study of T cell responses to AZD1222 COVID-19 vaccine. Produced via immunoSEQ multiplex PCR; TCRdb's table is partial and in-frame only. This repertoire shows over 120,000 clones, approximately 90% found once; its top ten account for around 3.5%. The sequenced sample was peripheral blood, obtained 28 days after the second AZD1222 dose. These receptors were obtained from an adult who received the AZD1222 COVID-19 vaccine.

This clone was detected a few times. The CDR3 region has the DNA TGTGCCAGCAGCCTCCCCGCCCGGGACAGGGTTGTTGGTGGGTACACCTTC. It encodes CASSLPARDRVVGGYTF. This rearrangement joins TRBV5-4 to TRBJ1-2, with 9 nucleotides matching TRBD1. Germline V lookup: CDR1 SGHNT, CDR2 YYREEE (reference sequence). V trimming: 4 bases; J trimming: 11 bases; junction bases outside the gene matches: 21. The CDR3 consists of 17 residues.

The rearrangement uses TRBV27 and TRBJ1-4, with TRBD1 as a possible D gene (6 bases). The V end lost 5 bases, the J end lost 2 bases, and 15 bases lay between the germline ends. The germline V gene encodes CDR1 MNHEY and CDR2 SMNVEV (reference sequence). CDR3 length equals 16 residues. CDR3 nucleotides: TGTGCCAGCAGTGCCTACAGGGCGTACACTAATGAAAAACTGTTTTTT. Protein: CASSAYRAYTNEKLFF.

CDR3 coding DNA: TGTGCCAGTAGTGTCGGCTACGAGCAGTACTTC. Amino acid sequence: CASSVGYEQYF. The chain combines TRBV19 with TRBJ2-7, with D unresolved. The germline V gene has CDR1 LNHDA and CDR2 SQIVND (reference sequence). This CDR3 spans 11 amino acids. The germline V and J ends were trimmed by 5 bases and 3 bases, with 5 bases remaining between them.

The rearrangement joins TRBV6-5 to TRBJ1-2; D not resolved. CDR1 is MNHEY, CDR2 SVGAGI, per germline. This CDR3 is 14 amino acids long. The V end lost 6 bases, the J end lost 5 bases, and 16 bases lay between the germline ends. CDR3 nucleotide sequence: TGTGCCAGCAGGTCCGCAAGTAGTCATTATGGCTACACCTTC. Its translation: CASRSASSHYGYTF.

In DNA, the CDR3 is TGTGCCTGGAGTGAAGGGGGCGCCGGCAATCAGCCCCAGCATTTT. This gives the protein CAWSEGGAGNQPQHF. The chain links TRBV30 to TRBJ1-5, with 7 bases aligning to TRBD1. Germline loops: CDR1 GTSNPN, CDR2 SVGIG (reference sequence). V was pared by 1 base and J by 2 bases, with 5 bases of the junction left unmatched. The CDR3 runs 15 residues. The full variable domain, with the rest looked up from reference TRBV30 and TRBJ1-5, is SQTIHQWPATLVQPVGSPLSLECTVEGTSNPNLYWYRQAAGRGLQLLFYSVGIGQISSEVPQNLSASRPQDRQFILSSKKLLLSDSGFYLCAWSEGGAGNQPQHFGDGTRLSIL.

The rearrangement uses TRBV6-5 and TRBJ2-1; D unresolved. The V gene's germline CDR1 is MNHEY and CDR2 SVGAGI. The CDR3 totals 11 residues. V was clipped by 6 bases and J by 10 bases, with 10 bases between them. CDR3 DNA: TGTGCCAGCAGCCTTACTGGGGAGCAGTTCTTC. Its translation: CASSLTGEQFF.

The chain links TRBV6-4 to TRBJ2-3; D could derive from TRBD1 or TRBD2 (5 bases each). The CDR3 loop spans 13 amino acids. V was shortened by 0 bases and J by 6 bases, with 7 bases between the two germline ends. In germline, CDR1 is MRHNA, CDR2 SNTAGT. CDR3 residues: CASSDSEGDTQYF. Written as DNA, the CDR3 is TGTGCCAGCAGTGACTCTGAGGGGGATACGCAGTATTTT.

The rearrangement links TRBV24-1 to TRBJ2-1; 8 bases are shared with TRBD2. The junction had 5 bases not matched to a gene; V was cut back by 2 bases and J by 3 bases. The CDR3 loop spans 16 amino acids. Per the germline V gene, CDR1 is KGHDR and CDR2 is SFDVKD. The CDR3 DNA sequence: TGTGCCACCAGTGATTCCGGGAGGGCCGTCTACAATGAGCAGTTCTTC. Its translation is CATSDSGRAVYNEQFF.

This chain links TRBV6-5 with TRBJ2-2; D gene ambiguous. The V gene lost 0 bases and the J gene lost 2 bases, with 1 base spanning the gap. The CDR3 has 13 residues. The germline V gene encodes CDR1 MNHEY and CDR2 SVGAGI. CDR3 residues: CASSYSNTGELFF. Written as DNA, the CDR3 is TGTGCCAGCAGTTACTCTAACACCGGGGAGCTGTTTTTT.

This chain uses TRBV28 with TRBJ1-4, with 7 bases fitting TRBD1. V was pared by 2 bases and J by 3 bases, with 3 bases of the junction left unmatched. The germline V gene encodes CDR1 MDHEN and CDR2 SYDVKM. The CDR3 sequence is 15 residues long. The CDR3 here is CASSLGGTANEKLFF. CDR3 nucleotides: TGTGCCAGCAGTTTAGGGGGGACAGCTAATGAAAAACTGTTTTTT.

The genes are TRBV28 and TRBJ1-5; a possible D gene is TRBD1 (5 bases). The CDR3 totals 14 residues. V lost 8 bases to trimming and J lost 0 bases, with 11 bases between them. Germline CDR1 reads MDHEN; CDR2 reads SYDVKM. CDR3 sequence: CASFGTYSNQPQHF. Written as DNA, the CDR3 is TGTGCCAGCTTTGGGACCTATAGCAATCAGCCCCAGCATTTT.

The chain carries TRBV6-2 or TRBV6-3 and TRBJ2-7; weak D call: TRBD1 (5 bases). The CDR3 contains 15 residues. V lost 5 bases and J 0 bases, leaving 14 bases between the germline ends. Germline lookup yields CDR1 MNHEY and CDR2 SVGEGT. CDR3 sequence reads: CASSPTGLSSYEQYF. CDR3 DNA: TGTGCCAGCAGTCCCACAGGCCTGAGCTCCTACGAGCAGTACTTC.

V and J are TRBV9 and TRBJ2-1; TRBD2 might be the D (6 bases). The CDR3 length is 16 residues. V was trimmed by 0 bases and J by 4 bases, leaving 14 bases between them. The germline V gene encodes CDR1 SGDLS and CDR2 YYNGEE. This chain's CDR3 is CASSVVPGERYNEQFF. The CDR3 nucleotides read TGTGCCAGCAGCGTAGTTCCGGGAGAGAGGTACAATGAGCAGTTCTTC.

In its sample, this clone was seen once. The chain carries TRBV10-3 and TRBJ1-2; 10 nucleotides align to TRBD1. There are 15 residues in the CDR3. The junction had 8 bases not matched to a gene; V was cut back by 7 bases and J by 3 bases. Germline V gives CDR1 ENHRY, CDR2 SYGVKD. The DNA for the CDR3 is TGTGCCATCAAGCCGTCAGGGACAGGGGACTATGGCTACACCTTC. Protein product: CAIKPSGTGDYGYTF.

The genes are TRBV28 and TRBJ1-1, with D hard to call. In germline, CDR1 is MDHEN, CDR2 SYDVKM. V was shortened by 1 base and J by 3 bases, with 3 bases between the two germline ends. The CDR3 length is 12 residues. CDR3 residues: CASSLLYTEAFF. The CDR3 DNA is TGTGCCAGCAGTTTATTGTACACTGAAGCTTTCTTT.

The J gene is TRBJ2-2, the V gene TRBV7-9; D not resolved. Germline values: CDR1 SEHNR, CDR2 FQNEAQ (reference sequence). CDR3 length: 14 residues. Trimming stripped 5 bases from V and 8 bases from J, with 15 bases between. The CDR3 DNA sequence: TGTGCCAGCAGCCCCGGGTGGAGCAAGGGGGAGCTGTTTTTT. It encodes CASSPGWSKGELFF.

The chain combines TRBV18 with TRBJ2-3, with 9 bases identical to TRBD2. CDR1 is KGHSH, CDR2 LQKENI, per germline. This CDR3 contains 15 residues. V was pared by 2 bases and J by 2 bases, with 2 bases of the junction left unmatched. The CDR3 protein is CASSPLAGDTDTQYF. CDR3 DNA sequence: TGTGCCAGCTCACCATTAGCGGGAGACACAGATACGCAGTATTTT.

The rearrangement uses TRBV28 and TRBJ1-5; 9 nucleotides match TRBD1. The J segment lost 4 bases and the V segment lost 4 bases, leaving 5 bases of the junction unmatched. This CDR3 has 15 residues. Looked up from germline, CDR1 is MDHEN and CDR2 is SYDVKM. For the CDR3, the DNA is TGTGCCAGCAGTTCTACGACAGGGGGGAATCAGCCCCAGCATTTT. Protein sequence: CASSSTTGGNQPQHF.

This rearrangement joins TRBV4-3 to TRBJ1-5; tentatively, D is TRBD1 (5 bases). The CDR3 has 13 residues. CDR1 and CDR2 from the germline V gene are LGHNA and YSLEER. V was clipped by 3 bases and J by 6 bases, with 9 bases between them. Written as DNA, the CDR3 is TGCGCCAGCAGCCAGGACACAAGTCAGCCCCAGCATTTT. It encodes CASSQDTSQPQHF.

The chain joins TRBV12-3 or TRBV12-4 to TRBJ1-1; D unresolved. The CDR3 loop spans 12 amino acids. V lost 6 bases to trimming and J lost 11 bases, with 16 bases between them. This CDR3 reads CASSSGPEKAFF. Here the CDR3 DNA reads TGTGCCAGCAGCTCCGGGCCCGAGAAGGCTTTCTTT.

The gene calls are TRBV5-4 and TRBJ1-4; D possibly corresponds to TRBD1 (5 bases). Germline lookup yields CDR1 SGHNT and CDR2 YYREEE (reference sequence). V was clipped by 5 bases and J by 7 bases, with 15 bases between them. The CDR3 length is 14 residues. The CDR3 here is CASSQGGGSEKLFF. The CDR3, as DNA: TGTGCCAGCAGTCAGGGTGGAGGGAGTGAAAAACTGTTTTTT.

V usage is TRBV18 and J usage is TRBJ2-2, with 11 bases matching TRBD1. CDR1 KGHSH and CDR2 LQKENI come from the germline V gene. With V trimmed by 3 bases and J by 3 bases, 6 bases remained unmatched. This CDR3 is built from 17 residues. The CDR3 region has the DNA TGTGCCAGCTCACCGGACAGGGGGCTGCGTTACACCGGGGAGCTGTTTTTT. Encoded protein: CASSPDRGLRYTGELFF.

V is TRBV29-1 and J is TRBJ2-7, with a tentative D call TRBD1 (6 bases). Germline loops: CDR1 SQVTM, CDR2 ANQGSEA. V was clipped by 3 bases and J by 2 bases, with 11 bases between them. CDR3 length: 13 residues. CDR3 protein: CSVEWGPTYEQYF. The CDR3 DNA is TGCAGCGTTGAGTGGGGGCCCACCTACGAGCAGTACTTC.

The V and J genes are TRBV28 and TRBJ2-2, with D hard to call. The CDR3 sequence is 12 residues long. CDR1 is MDHEN and CDR2 is SYDVKM in the germline V gene. V lost 8 bases, J lost 6 bases, and 10 bases lay in between. CDR3 nucleotides: TGTGCCAGCCTTCAGTTCCCCGGGGAGCTGTTTTTT. Amino acids: CASLQFPGELFF.

The V gene is TRBV27, the J gene TRBJ2-7; 7 nucleotides align to TRBD1. V lost 6 bases to trimming and J lost 6 bases; unmatched junction nucleotides: 8. This CDR3 is 13 amino acids long. From germline, CDR1 is MNHEY and CDR2 SMNVEV (reference sequence). CDR3 protein: CASSLDRVGEQYF. CDR3 coding DNA: TGTGCCAGCAGCCTTGACAGGGTCGGCGAGCAGTACTTC.

The gene calls are TRBV28 and TRBJ2-1, with D possibly matching TRBD2 (6 bases). The CDR3 has 12 amino acids. Trimming removed 2 bases from V and 13 bases from J, with 12 bases in between. Germline V gives CDR1 MDHEN, CDR2 SYDVKM. CDR3 bases: TGTGCCAGCAGTTTACTGCCGGGGGACCAGTTCTTC. Protein product: CASSLLPGDQFF. The full variable domain, its missing parts supplied by reference TRBV28 and TRBJ2-1, is DVKVTQSSRYLVKRTGEKVFLECVQDMDHENMFWYRQDPGLGLRLIYFSYDVKMKEKGDIPEGYSVSREKKERFSLILESASTNQTSMYLCASSLLPGDQFFGPGTRLTVL.